The source of this T cell receptor beta chain is a study of OX40 agonist ivuxolimab in advanced cancers. Assay used: immunoSEQ multiplex PCR; TCRdb lists only in-frame clones, some missing. This sample has some 80,000 clones, with 94% found just once. V was clipped by 0 bases and J by 4 bases, with 3 bases between them. The CDR3 runs 12 residues. Germline V gene sequence: CDR1 LNHDA, CDR2 SQIVND (reference sequence). The input for sequencing was CD4+ or CD8+ T cells sorted from blood, taken in a trial of the OX40 agonist ivuxolimab. The sequence came from an adult with an advanced solid tumor such as melanoma, head and neck, liver or kidney cancer. The chain combines TRBV19 with TRBJ1-2, with D uncertain. CDR3 sequence: CASSIDRYGYTF. CDR3 bases: TGTGCCAGTAGTATAGATCGCTATGGCTACACCTTC.